This TCR beta chain originates from a study of T cells in Graves' hyperthyroidism and ophthalmopathy. Study-level information: Peripheral blood was secured at the point of initial diagnosis, before any treatment.

This clonotype has a handful of counts. CDR1 MNHNS and CDR2 SASEGT come from the germline V gene. The V and J ends lost 6 bases and 6 bases respectively, with 15 bases between them. The CDR3 loop spans 15 amino acids. Exclusion of patients followed from uncontrolled infection, other autoimmune disease, pregnancy or lactation. The investigators amplified TCR beta CDR3 regions from RNA transcripts. During a first-round RT-PCR of the TCR CDR3, the HTBI primer set was used. A single record per CDR3 protein comes from TCRdb applying MiXCR to the multiplex PCR reads. This table holds about 130,000 distinct CDR3 sequences, around 20% found once.

Material: blood. The TCR sequence derives from a woman aged 45-65 years with Graves' hyperthyroidism that later progressed to Graves' ophthalmopathy. The chain employs TRBV6-1 and TRBJ1-6; tentatively, D is TRBD1 (6 bases). CDR3 in DNA: TGTGCCAGCAGACTAGTACAGGGATCTAATTCACCCCTCCACTTT. Its protein is CASRLVQGSNSPLHF.